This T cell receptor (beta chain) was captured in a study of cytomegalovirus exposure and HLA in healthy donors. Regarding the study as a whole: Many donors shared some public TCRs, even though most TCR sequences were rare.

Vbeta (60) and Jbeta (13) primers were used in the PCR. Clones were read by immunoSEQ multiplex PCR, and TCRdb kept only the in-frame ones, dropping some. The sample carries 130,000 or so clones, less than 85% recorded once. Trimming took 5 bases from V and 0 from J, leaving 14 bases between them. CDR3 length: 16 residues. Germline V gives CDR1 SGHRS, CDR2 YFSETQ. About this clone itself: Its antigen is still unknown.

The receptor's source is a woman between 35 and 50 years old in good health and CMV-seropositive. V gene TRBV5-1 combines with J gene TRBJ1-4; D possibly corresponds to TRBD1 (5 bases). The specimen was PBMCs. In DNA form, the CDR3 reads TGCGCCAGCAGGATTGGGACTTCCCCAACTAATGAAAAACTGTTTTTT. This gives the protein CASRIGTSPTNEKLFF.